This T cell receptor (beta chain) stems from a study of CD8+ T cells in alopecia areata. Study-wide results and limits: Normal skin's resident alphabeta T cells are sequenced alongside lesional scalp T cells.

In each case, RNA was isolated and then reverse transcribed into cDNA as the sequencing template. The method was immunoSEQ multiplex PCR; TCRdb's version includes in-frame clones alone and lacks a portion of them. The sample has 200,000 to 250,000 clones; more than 45% are singletons. Documented treatment: oral pan-JAK inhibitor, 5-10 mg twice daily. With regard to this clone: Its specificity is not known.

The V gene lost 4 bases and the J gene lost 0 bases, with 7 bases spanning the gap. This CDR3 is 13 amino acids long. Germline values: CDR1 SGDLS, CDR2 YYNGEE. This receptor was identified in a human donor with alopecia areata. V is TRBV9 and J is TRBJ1-2, with D perhaps TRBD1 (5 bases). The source was CD4+ T cells sorted from blood, collected at week 4, from a patient treated with tofacitinib. The CDR3 DNA reads as TGTGCCAGCAGCAGGGGAGCTAACTATGGCTACACCTTC. This gives the protein CASSRGANYGYTF.